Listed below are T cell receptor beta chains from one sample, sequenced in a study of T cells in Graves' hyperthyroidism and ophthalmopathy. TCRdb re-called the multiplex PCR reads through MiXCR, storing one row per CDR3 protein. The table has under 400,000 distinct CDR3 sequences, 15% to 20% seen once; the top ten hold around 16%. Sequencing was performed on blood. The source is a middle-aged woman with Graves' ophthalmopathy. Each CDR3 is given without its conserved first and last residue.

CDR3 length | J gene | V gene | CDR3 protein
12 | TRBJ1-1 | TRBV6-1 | ASSEFLLNTEAF
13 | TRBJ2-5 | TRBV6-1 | ASRPRTGMEETQY
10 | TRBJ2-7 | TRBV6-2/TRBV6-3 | ASSWPGNEQY
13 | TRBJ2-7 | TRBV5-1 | ASSSLRESVYEQY
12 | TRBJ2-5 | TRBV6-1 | ASSEYTFQETQY
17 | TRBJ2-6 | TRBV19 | ASSVAPGQGASGANVLT
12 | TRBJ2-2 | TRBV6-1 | ATAGTVNTGELF
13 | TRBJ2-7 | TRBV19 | ATKKVGGSIYEQY
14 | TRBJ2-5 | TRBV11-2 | ASSLPPQGGGETQY
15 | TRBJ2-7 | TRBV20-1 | SARRTSGRYREYEQY
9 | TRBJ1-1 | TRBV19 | ASSIAGQAF
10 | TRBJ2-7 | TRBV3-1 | ATRDTNYEQY
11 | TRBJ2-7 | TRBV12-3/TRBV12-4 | ASSLIGLHEQY
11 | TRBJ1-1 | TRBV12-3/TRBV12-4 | ASSLEGRNEAF
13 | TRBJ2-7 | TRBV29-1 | SVEATGTGSYEQY
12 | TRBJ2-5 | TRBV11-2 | ASSLVGGQETQY
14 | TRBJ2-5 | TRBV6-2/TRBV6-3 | ASSSGTARPGETQY
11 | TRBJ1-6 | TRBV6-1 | ASSETYNSPLH
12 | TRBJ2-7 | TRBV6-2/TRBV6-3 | ASSYFEPTSRQY
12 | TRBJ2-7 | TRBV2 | ASKVVPEIHEQY
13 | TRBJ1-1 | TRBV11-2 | ASSLVRSAGTEAF
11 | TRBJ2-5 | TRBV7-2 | ASKRFGEETQY
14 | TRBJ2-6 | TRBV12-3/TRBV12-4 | ASSTTGSAGANVLT
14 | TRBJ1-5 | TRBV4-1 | ASSQSPDNSNQPQH
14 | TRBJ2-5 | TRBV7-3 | ASSLFGGRGVETQY
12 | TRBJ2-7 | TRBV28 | ASSLSPAGYEQY
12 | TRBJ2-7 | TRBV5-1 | ASAPWEDSYEQY
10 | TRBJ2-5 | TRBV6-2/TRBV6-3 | ASSPFQETQY
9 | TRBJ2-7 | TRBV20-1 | SARFIGEQY
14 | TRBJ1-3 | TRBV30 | AWSAWGRGYGNTIY
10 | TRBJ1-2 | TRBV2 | ASRQANYGYT
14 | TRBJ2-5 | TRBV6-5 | ASSSGRGTGQETQY
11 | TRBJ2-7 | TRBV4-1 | ASSRGQGYEQY
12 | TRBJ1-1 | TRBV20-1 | SARGASGAPEAF
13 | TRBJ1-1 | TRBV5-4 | ASSTLQGWDTEAF
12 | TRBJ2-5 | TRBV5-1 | ASSPSAAWETQY
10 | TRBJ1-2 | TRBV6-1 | ASSELGYGYT
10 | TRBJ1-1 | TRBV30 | ACRPRAVEAF
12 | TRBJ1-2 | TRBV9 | ASSVFEGIDGYT